The 18 T cell receptor beta chains reported below all come from one sample, sequenced in a study of T cells after yellow fever vaccination. TCRdb re-derived calls from the 5' RACE reads in MiXCR, one entry per CDR3 protein. The profile shows about 300,000 distinct CDR3 sequences, about 6.9% of them singletons. The material was PBMCs, obtained around 45 days after the first yellow fever vaccination. The receptors were sampled from a man younger than 35 who received the YFV17D yellow fever vaccine.

This clonotype came up many times. The V gene is TRBV6-1, the J gene TRBJ2-3, with 12 bases aligning to TRBD2. V lost 7 bases to trimming and J lost 5 bases; unmatched junction nucleotides: 4. CDR3 length equals 14 residues. From germline, CDR1 is MNHNS and CDR2 SASEGT. This CDR3 reads CASNLAGGRDTQYF. The CDR3 nucleotides read TGTGCCAGCAACCTAGCGGGGGGGCGAGATACGCAGTATTTT.

This clonotype was counted at least ten times. The rearrangement joins TRBV5-1 to TRBJ2-3; the match to TRBD2 covers 10 bases. Germline CDR1 and CDR2: SGHRS and YFSETQ. The CDR3 is made up of 14 amino acids. V shed 0 bases, J shed 5 bases, and the junction held 0 bases outside the gene matches. The CDR3 reads CASSLGTSGDTQYF. CDR3 in DNA: TGCGCCAGCAGCTTGGGGACTAGCGGAGATACGCAGTATTTT.

The gene calls are TRBV3-1 and TRBJ2-7; possible D gene TRBD1, 6 bases. This CDR3 spans 12 amino acids. CDR1 and CDR2 from the germline V gene are LGHDT and YNNKEL (reference sequence). Trimming took off 5 bases at V and 5 bases at J, with 10 bases between the two ends. The CDR3 protein is CASSEGGDEQYF. CDR3 coding DNA: TGTGCCAGCAGCGAAGGGGGAGACGAGCAGTACTTC.

The chain joins TRBV4-1 to TRBJ2-3, with D unclear. Germline values: CDR1 MGHRA, CDR2 YSYEKL. The CDR3 loop spans 14 amino acids. Trimming took 5 bases from V and 2 from J, leaving 11 bases between them. CDR3 amino acids: CASSSAQSTDTQYF. The DNA for the CDR3 is TGCGCCAGCAGCTCGGCCCAGTCCACAGATACGCAGTATTTT.

This chain links TRBV27 with TRBJ2-1, with D possibly being TRBD1 (5 bases). This CDR3 comprises 12 residues. Per the germline V gene, CDR1 is MNHEY and CDR2 is SMNVEV (reference sequence). V lost 7 bases and J 9 bases, leaving 13 bases between the germline ends. The CDR3 here is CASKAPGSEQFF. The CDR3 region has the DNA TGTGCCAGCAAAGCCCCAGGGTCTGAGCAGTTCTTC.

The rearrangement links TRBV7-2 to TRBJ1-2, with 7 bases lining up with TRBD1. The germline V gene encodes CDR1 SGHTA and CDR2 FQGNSA. CDR3 length: 15 amino acids. The V segment lost 1 base and the J segment 4 bases; nucleotides outside the gene matches: 6. The CDR3 protein is CASSLVGGGGYGYTF. The CDR3 bases are TGTGCCAGCAGCTTAGTAGGGGGCGGTGGCTATGGCTACACCTTC.

V gene TRBV29-1 combines with J gene TRBJ1-1; no clear D gene. CDR3 length: 12 amino acids. Deletions cut 7 bases from V and 2 bases from J, with 11 bases between. Germline CDR1 reads SQVTM; CDR2 reads ANQGSEA. In nucleotides, the CDR3 is TGCAGCGCGCAGGCTACAAACACTGAAGCTTTCTTT. Amino acid sequence: CSAQATNTEAFF.

This clonotype came up many times. The rearrangement uses TRBV7-9 and TRBJ1-4, with 10 bases lining up with TRBD1. This CDR3 spans 14 amino acids. Germline assignment: CDR1 SEHNR and CDR2 FQNEAQ (reference sequence). The ends lost 5 bases at V and 8 bases at J; junction bases unmatched: 5. The CDR3 is CASSVGQGGEKLFF. The CDR3 DNA sequence: TGTGCCAGCAGCGTCGGACAGGGGGGCGAAAAACTGTTTTTT.

The sample holds a few counts of this clonotype. The rearrangement uses TRBV20-1 and TRBJ1-3, with no clear D. The CDR3 runs to 14 residues. The V and J ends lost 5 bases and 2 bases respectively, with 13 bases between them. In germline, CDR1 is DFQATT, CDR2 SNEGSKA (reference sequence). This CDR3 is CSAPKPVAGNTIYF. The DNA for the CDR3 is TGCAGTGCTCCTAAACCCGTAGCTGGAAACACCATATATTTT.

The V and J genes are TRBV7-8 and TRBJ2-5; TRBD1 might be the D (6 bases). V lost 3 bases to trimming and J lost 4 bases, with 21 bases between them. Germline CDR1 is SGHVS and CDR2 is FQNEAQ. CDR3 length: 17 amino acids. This CDR3 reads CASSFEGDGGWRETQYF. CDR3 DNA: TGTGCCAGCAGCTTCGAGGGTGATGGGGGCTGGAGAGAGACCCAGTACTTC.

This clonotype was picked up a small number of times. The V gene is TRBV2, the J gene TRBJ1-1, with a weak D call TRBD1 (6 bases). The CDR3 runs 14 residues. CDR1 SNHLY and CDR2 FYNNEI come from the germline V gene. Trimming took 8 bases from V and 4 from J, leaving 17 bases between them. As DNA, the CDR3 is TGTGCCAGCCTCGCGGGGCAGGGGAGCACTGAAGCTTTCTTT. Its translation: CASLAGQGSTEAFF.

The chain joins TRBV20-1 to TRBJ2-1; either TRBD1 or TRBD2 may fit D (5 bases each). In germline, CDR1 is DFQATT, CDR2 SNEGSKA (reference sequence). V lost 0 bases to trimming and J lost 5 bases, with 11 bases between them. The CDR3 is 14 amino acids. The DNA of the CDR3 is TGCAGTGCTAGAGAGGTACGGGGCGACAATGAGCAGTTCTTC. Translation gives CSAREVRGDNEQFF.

This sequence joins TRBV9 and TRBJ2-3; tentatively, D is TRBD2 (6 bases). This CDR3 contains 14 residues. V lost 4 bases and J 4 bases, leaving 13 bases between the germline ends. CDR1 and CDR2 from the germline V gene are SGDLS and YYNGEE. CDR3 residues: CASSPGRSPDTQYF. CDR3 nucleotide sequence: TGTGCCAGCAGCCCCGGGAGATCCCCAGATACGCAGTATTTT.

This clonotype was found many times. The genes are TRBV20-1 and TRBJ2-5; 7 bases match TRBD1. The CDR3 runs to 12 residues. The trim removed 4 bases at V and 6 bases at J, leaving 5 bases unmatched. Germline V gene lookup returns CDR1 DFQATT and CDR2 SNEGSKA (reference sequence). CDR3 nucleotide sequence: TGCAGTGCTAAAAGGACAGGAAAGACCCAGTACTTC. Encoded protein: CSAKRTGKTQYF.

In this sample, this clonotype turned up a few times. V is TRBV10-2 and J is TRBJ1-6; tentative D call: TRBD1 (6 bases). Deletions cut 4 bases from V and 9 bases from J, with 16 bases between. CDR3 length: 15 amino acids. Germline lookup yields CDR1 WSHSY and CDR2 SAAADI. In DNA form, the CDR3 reads TGCGCCAGCAGTGGGGGGGCTGGTTGGGGTTCACCCCTCCACTTT. This encodes CASSGGAGWGSPLHF.

This clonotype has only a few counts. The chain couples TRBV5-1 to TRBJ2-1, with D hard to call. The V gene's germline CDR1 is SGHRS and CDR2 YFSETQ. Trimming stripped 1 base from V and 6 bases from J, with 11 bases between. This CDR3 is 14 amino acids long. The CDR3 loop reads CASSLPPLVNEQFF. CDR3 sequence (DNA): TGCGCCAGCAGCTTGCCACCGCTAGTCAATGAGCAGTTCTTC.

This clonotype was seen a handful of times. The chain recombines TRBV12-3 or TRBV12-4 with TRBJ1-1; a possible D gene is TRBD1 (5 bases). V lost 5 bases, J lost 11 bases, and 21 bases lay in between. The CDR3 covers 14 residues. This CDR3 reads CASSGDAKGVAAFF. The CDR3 bases are TGTGCCAGCAGTGGGGACGCCAAAGGTGTTGCGGCTTTCTTT.

This clonotype occurred a few times. In nucleotides, the CDR3 is TGTGCCAGCAGCTTAGACCACTCCACCGGGGAGCTGTTTTTT. Amino acids: CASSLDHSTGELFF. The chain has TRBV7-2 and TRBJ2-2; D ambiguous. The CDR3 loop spans 14 amino acids. Trimming took 1 base from V and 4 from J, leaving 7 bases between them. Germline-derived CDR1 and CDR2 are SGHTA and FQGNSA.